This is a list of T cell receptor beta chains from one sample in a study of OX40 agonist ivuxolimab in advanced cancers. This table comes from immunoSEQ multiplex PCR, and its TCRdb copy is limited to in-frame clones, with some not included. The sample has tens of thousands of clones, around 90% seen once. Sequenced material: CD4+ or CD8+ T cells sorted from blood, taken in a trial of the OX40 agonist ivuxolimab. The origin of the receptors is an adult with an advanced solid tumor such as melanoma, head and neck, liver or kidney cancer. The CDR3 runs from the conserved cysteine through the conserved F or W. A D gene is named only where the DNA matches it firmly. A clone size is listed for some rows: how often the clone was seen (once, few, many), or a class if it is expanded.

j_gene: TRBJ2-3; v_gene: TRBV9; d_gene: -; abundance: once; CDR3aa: CASSVANTQLTDTQYF; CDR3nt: TGTGCCAGCAGCGTAGCTAACACCCAACTCACAGATACGCAGTATTTT
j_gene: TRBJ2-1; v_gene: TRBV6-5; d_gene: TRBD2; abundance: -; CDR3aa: CASTGLAEDEQFF; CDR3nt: TGTGCCAGCACTGGACTAGCGGAAGATGAGCAGTTCTTC
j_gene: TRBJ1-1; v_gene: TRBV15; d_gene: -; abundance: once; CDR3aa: CATSEGGWVTEAFF; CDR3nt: TGTGCCACCAGCGAGGGGGGGTGGGTCACTGAAGCTTTCTTT
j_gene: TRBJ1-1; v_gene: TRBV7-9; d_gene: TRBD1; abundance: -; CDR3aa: CASSPWGQGTFRDTEAFF; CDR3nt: TGTGCCAGCAGTCCCTGGGGACAGGGGACGTTTAGGGACACTGAAGCTTTCTTT
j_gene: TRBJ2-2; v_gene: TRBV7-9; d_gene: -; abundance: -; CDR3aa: CASSFPNTGELFF; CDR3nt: TGTGCCAGCAGCTTCCCGAACACCGGGGAGCTGTTTTTT
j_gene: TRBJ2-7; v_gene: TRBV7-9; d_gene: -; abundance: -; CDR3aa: CASSLEGISYEQYF; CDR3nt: TGTGCCAGCAGCTTAGAAGGTATCTCCTACGAGCAGTACTTC
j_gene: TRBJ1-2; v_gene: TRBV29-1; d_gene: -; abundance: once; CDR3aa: CSVEDQRARSNYGYTF; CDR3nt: TGCAGCGTTGAAGATCAAAGGGCGCGGTCTAACTATGGCTACACCTTC
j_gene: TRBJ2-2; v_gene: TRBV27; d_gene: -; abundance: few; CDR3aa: CASSGRSRGTGELFF; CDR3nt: TGTGCCAGCAGCGGACGCTCCCGGGGCACCGGGGAGCTGTTTTTT
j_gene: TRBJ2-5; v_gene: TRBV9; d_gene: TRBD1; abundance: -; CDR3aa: CASSVGTGGEETQYF; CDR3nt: TGTGCCAGCAGCGTAGGGACAGGGGGCGAGGAGACCCAGTACTTC
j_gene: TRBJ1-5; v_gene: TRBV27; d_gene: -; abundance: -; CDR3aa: CASSGRGVSNQPQHF; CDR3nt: TGTGCCAGCAGTGGGAGGGGAGTGAGCAATCAGCCCCAGCATTTT
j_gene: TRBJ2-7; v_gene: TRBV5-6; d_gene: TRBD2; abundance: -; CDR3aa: CASSRTLAGGPSSYEQYF; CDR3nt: TGTGCCAGCAGCCGTACACTAGCGGGAGGCCCCTCCTCCTACGAGCAGTACTTC